This TCR beta chain was captured in a study of shared clonotypes between healthy human individuals. The CDR3 is made up of 12 amino acids. CDR1 and CDR2 from the germline V gene are SQVTM and ANQGSEA. The V gene end was trimmed by 6 bases and the J gene end by 7 bases; junction bases not matched to a gene: 6. With respect to this clone: The antigen is unknown.

General study points: Several donors held around 5% of naive CD4 clonotypes in common.

Profiled with immunoSEQ multiplex PCR; TCRdb holds only in-frame clones, not every one. The table has 2 million to 2.5 million clones, over 85% seen once. The material sequenced was naive CD4+ T cells from PBMCs. This sample's subset: CD45RA+ positively selected. This chain uses TRBV29-1 with TRBJ2-7; TRBD1 aligns across 10 bases. This receptor was taken from a man aged 18 to 30 in good health. Some clones in this sample may be carry-over from other donors' samples. The CDR3 sequence is CSVEGQGREQYF. Written as DNA, the CDR3 is TGCAGCGTCGAGGGACAGGGGAGGGAGCAGTACTTC.